What follows is one T cell receptor beta chain and its context. The antigen remains undetermined. A much larger clone is a single base away; this may be a read error. Unique molecular identifiers were used to barcode this TCRbeta library. TCRdb recomputed calls from the PCR reads with MiXCR, one row per CDR3 protein. The profile shows about 200,000 distinct CDR3 sequences, about 6.6% of them singletons. This entry comes from a study of T-cell reconstitution after alpha-beta-depleted transplantation in children. Broader study findings: At day 60, the high TCRbeta diversity found in some patients originated from recipient T cells and thymic progenitors that had survived. T cells produced anew were the main source of T-cell counts and diversity one year after transplant.

Per the germline V gene, CDR1 is MNHEY and CDR2 is SMNVEV (reference sequence). The CDR3 is 15 residues long. This rearrangement joins TRBV27 to TRBJ2-7; TRBD2 matches 10 bases. The input for sequencing was PBMCs, taken before TCRalphabeta/CD19-depleted stem cell transplant. This TCR was recovered from a boy between 2 and 10 years old with acute lymphoblastic leukemia, due to receive a stem cell transplant. The CDR3 DNA sequence: TGTGCCAGCAGTCCGACTAGCGGGCACGCCTACAAGCAGTACTTC. It yields the protein CASSPTSGHAYKQYF.